This TCR beta chain was recovered during a study of OX40 agonist ivuxolimab in advanced cancers. Turning to the study itself: Mean age about 60 years, range 23 to 79; about 85% male. Findings of the study overall: It was also the case that some nonresponders had low normalized T-cell clonal expansion. Among patients with partial responses at 0.1-3.0 mg/kg, clonal expansion was among the lowest.

Details on this clone: The antigen is unknown.

V lost 4 bases, J lost 0 bases, and 13 bases lay in between. Germline V lookup: CDR1 SQVTM, CDR2 ANQGSEA. This CDR3 is built from 14 residues. TCRdb keeps only in-frame clones here, not all; method: immunoSEQ multiplex PCR. In the table there are about 44,000 clones, around 94% of which are singletons. The sample consisted of CD4+ or CD8+ T cells sorted from blood, taken in a trial of the OX40 agonist ivuxolimab. The origin of this receptor is an adult with an advanced solid tumor such as melanoma, head and neck, liver or kidney cancer. The chain has TRBV29-1 and TRBJ2-7, with no clear D. DNA of the CDR3: TGCAGCGTTGGACCTACTGGGGTCTCCTACGAGCAGTACTTC. This gives the protein CSVGPTGVSYEQYF.